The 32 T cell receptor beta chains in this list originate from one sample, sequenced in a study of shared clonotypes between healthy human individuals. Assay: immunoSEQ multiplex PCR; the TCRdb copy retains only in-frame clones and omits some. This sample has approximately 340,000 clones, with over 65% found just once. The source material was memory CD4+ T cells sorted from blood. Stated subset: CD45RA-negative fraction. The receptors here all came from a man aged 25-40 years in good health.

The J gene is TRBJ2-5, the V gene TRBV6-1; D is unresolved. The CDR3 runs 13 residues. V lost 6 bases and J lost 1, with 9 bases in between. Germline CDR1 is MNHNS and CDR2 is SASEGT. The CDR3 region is CASRSRGQETQYF. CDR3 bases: TGTGCCAGCAGGTCCCGAGGCCAAGAGACCCAGTACTTC.

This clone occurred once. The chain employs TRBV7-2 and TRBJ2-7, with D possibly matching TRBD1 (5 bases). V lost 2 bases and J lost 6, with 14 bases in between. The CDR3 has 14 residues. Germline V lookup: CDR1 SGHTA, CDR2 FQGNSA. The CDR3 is CASSLRQFLTEQYF. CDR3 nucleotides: TGTGCCAGCAGCTTAAGACAGTTCCTCACCGAGCAGTACTTC.

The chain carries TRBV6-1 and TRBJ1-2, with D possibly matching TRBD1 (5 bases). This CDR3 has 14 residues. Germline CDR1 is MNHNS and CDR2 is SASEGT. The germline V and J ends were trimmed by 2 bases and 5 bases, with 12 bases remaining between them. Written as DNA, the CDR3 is TGTGCCAGCAGTGAATTCCCTGAGGGGTATGGCTACACCTTC. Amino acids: CASSEFPEGYGYTF.

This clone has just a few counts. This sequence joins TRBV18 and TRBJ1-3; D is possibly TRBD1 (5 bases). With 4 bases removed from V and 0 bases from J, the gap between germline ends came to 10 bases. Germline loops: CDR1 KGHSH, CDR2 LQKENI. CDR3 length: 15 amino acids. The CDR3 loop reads CASSLDGGSGNTIYF. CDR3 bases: TGTGCCAGCTCACTGGATGGGGGCTCTGGAAACACCATATATTTT.

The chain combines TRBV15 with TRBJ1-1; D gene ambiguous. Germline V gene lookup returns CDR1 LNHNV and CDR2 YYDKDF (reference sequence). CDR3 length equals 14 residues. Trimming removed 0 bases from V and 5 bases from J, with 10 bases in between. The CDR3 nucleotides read TGTGCCACCAGCAGAGATTTTGGGTGGACTGAAGCTTTCTTT. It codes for CATSRDFGWTEAFF. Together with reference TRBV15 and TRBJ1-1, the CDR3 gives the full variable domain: DAMVIQNPRYQVTQFGKPVTLSCSQTLNHNVMYWYQQKSSQAPKLLFHYYDKDFNNEADTPDNFQSRRPNTSFCFLDIRSPGLGDTAMYLCATSRDFGWTEAFFGQGTRLTVV.

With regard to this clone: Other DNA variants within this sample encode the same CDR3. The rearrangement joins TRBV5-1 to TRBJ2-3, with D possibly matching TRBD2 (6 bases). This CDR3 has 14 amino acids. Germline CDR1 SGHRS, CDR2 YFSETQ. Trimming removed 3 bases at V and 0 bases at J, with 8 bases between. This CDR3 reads CASSSSGSTDTQYF. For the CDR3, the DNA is TGCGCCAGCAGCTCAAGCGGGAGCACAGATACGCAGTATTTT.

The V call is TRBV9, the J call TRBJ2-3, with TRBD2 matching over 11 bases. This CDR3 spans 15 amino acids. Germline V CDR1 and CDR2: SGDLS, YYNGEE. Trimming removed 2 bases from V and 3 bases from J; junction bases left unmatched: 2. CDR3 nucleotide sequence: TGTGCCAGCAGCGTGACTAGCGGGATGACAGATACGCAGTATTTT. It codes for CASSVTSGMTDTQYF.

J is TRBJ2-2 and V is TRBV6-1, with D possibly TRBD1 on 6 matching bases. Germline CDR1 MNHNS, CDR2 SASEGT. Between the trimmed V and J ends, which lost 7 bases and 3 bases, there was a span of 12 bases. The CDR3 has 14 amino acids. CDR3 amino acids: CASTGGGDTGELFF. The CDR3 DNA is TGTGCCAGCACTGGTGGGGGCGACACCGGGGAGCTGTTTTTT.

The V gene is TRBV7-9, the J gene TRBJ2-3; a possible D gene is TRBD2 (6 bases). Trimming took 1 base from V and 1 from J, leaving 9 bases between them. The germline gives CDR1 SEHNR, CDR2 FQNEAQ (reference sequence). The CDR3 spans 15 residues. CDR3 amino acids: CASSLGGIGTDTQYF. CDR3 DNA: TGTGCCAGCAGCTTAGGCGGGATCGGCACAGATACGCAGTATTTT.

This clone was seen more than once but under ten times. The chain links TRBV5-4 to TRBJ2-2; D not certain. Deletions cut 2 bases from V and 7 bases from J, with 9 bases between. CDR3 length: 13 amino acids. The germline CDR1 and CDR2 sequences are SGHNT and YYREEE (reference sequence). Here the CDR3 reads CASSLRVGGELFF. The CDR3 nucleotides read TGTGCCAGCAGCTTACGGGTGGGCGGGGAGCTGTTTTTT.

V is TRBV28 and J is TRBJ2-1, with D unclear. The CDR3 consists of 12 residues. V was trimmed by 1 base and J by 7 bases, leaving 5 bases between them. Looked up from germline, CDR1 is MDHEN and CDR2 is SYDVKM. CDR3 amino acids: CASSLYGNEQFF. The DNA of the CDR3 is TGTGCCAGCAGTTTATACGGGAATGAGCAGTTCTTC.

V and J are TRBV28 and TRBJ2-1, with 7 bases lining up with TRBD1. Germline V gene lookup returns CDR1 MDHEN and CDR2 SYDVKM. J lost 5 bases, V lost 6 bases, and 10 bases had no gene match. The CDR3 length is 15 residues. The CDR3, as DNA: TGTGCCAGCAGCGTCCCGGGACAGCTCGACAATGAGCAGTTCTTC. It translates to CASSVPGQLDNEQFF. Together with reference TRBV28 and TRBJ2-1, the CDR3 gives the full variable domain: DVKVTQSSRYLVKRTGEKVFLECVQDMDHENMFWYRQDPGLGLRLIYFSYDVKMKEKGDIPEGYSVSREKKERFSLILESASTNQTSMYLCASSVPGQLDNEQFFGPGTRLTVL.

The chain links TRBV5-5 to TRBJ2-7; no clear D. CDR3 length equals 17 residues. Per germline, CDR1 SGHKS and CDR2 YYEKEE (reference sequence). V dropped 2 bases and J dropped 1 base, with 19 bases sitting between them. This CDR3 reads CASSFSQGLFNSYEQYF. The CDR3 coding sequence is TGTGCCAGCAGCTTTTCTCAAGGCTTATTCAATTCCTACGAGCAGTACTTC.

In nucleotides, the CDR3 is TGTGCCAGCAGTCGGTCGCAGGGGGGGACTGAAGCTTTCTTT. Its translation is CASSRSQGGTEAFF. The chain combines TRBV6-1 with TRBJ1-1, with 7 bases fitting TRBD1. The trim removed 5 bases at V and 5 bases at J, leaving 8 bases unmatched. CDR1 MNHNS and CDR2 SASEGT come from the germline V gene. CDR3 length: 14 residues.

CDR3 region: CASSPYTGNTEAFF. The CDR3 DNA is TGTGCCAGCAGCCCCTACACGGGGAACACTGAAGCTTTCTTT. V usage is TRBV7-9 and J usage is TRBJ1-1; D remains ambiguous. Germline assignment: CDR1 SEHNR and CDR2 FQNEAQ (reference sequence). The V end was cut by 5 bases, the J end by 1 base, with 11 bases between. This CDR3 region has 14 residues.

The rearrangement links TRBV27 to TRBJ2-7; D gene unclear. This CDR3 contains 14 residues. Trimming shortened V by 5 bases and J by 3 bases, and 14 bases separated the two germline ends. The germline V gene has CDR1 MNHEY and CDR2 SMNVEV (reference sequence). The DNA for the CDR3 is TGTGCCAGCAGTGAGGACCCTAAACTCTACGAGCAGTACTTC. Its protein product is CASSEDPKLYEQYF.

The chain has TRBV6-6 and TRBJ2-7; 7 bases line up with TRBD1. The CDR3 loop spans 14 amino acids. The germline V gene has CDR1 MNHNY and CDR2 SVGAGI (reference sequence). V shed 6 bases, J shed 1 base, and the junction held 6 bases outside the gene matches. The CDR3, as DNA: TGTGCCAGCAGCAATACAGGGGAGTCCTACGAGCAGTACTTC. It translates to CASSNTGESYEQYF.

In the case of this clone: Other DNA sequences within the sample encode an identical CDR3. CDR3 sequence reads: CASTGQVDTGELFF. The CDR3 bases are TGTGCCAGCACGGGACAGGTTGATACCGGGGAGCTGTTTTTT. V gene TRBV2 combines with J gene TRBJ2-2; 8 nucleotides match TRBD1. Per the germline V gene, CDR1 is SNHLY and CDR2 is FYNNEI. Losses at the gene ends were 7 bases for V and 5 bases for J; bases not matched to a gene: 6. This CDR3 is 14 amino acids long.

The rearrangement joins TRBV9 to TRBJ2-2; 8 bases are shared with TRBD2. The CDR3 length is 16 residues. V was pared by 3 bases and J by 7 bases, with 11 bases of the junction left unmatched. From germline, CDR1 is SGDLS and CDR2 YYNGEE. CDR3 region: CASSATTGLVGGELFF. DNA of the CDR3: TGTGCCAGCAGCGCTACCACGGGACTAGTGGGCGGGGAGCTGTTTTTT.

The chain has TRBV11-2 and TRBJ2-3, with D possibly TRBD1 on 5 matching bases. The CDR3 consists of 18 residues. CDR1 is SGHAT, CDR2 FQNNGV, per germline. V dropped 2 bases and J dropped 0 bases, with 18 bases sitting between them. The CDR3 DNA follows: TGTGCCAGCAGCTTACTTCATCCAGGGCCAGCCAGCACAGATACGCAGTATTTT. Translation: CASSLLHPGPASTDTQYF.

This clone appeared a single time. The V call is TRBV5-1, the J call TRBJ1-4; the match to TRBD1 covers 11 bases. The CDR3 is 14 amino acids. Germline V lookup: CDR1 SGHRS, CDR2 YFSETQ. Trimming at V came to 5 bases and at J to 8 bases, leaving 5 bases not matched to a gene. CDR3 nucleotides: TGCGCCAGCAGATTCGGGACAGGGGGAGAAAAACTGTTTTTT. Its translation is CASRFGTGGEKLFF.

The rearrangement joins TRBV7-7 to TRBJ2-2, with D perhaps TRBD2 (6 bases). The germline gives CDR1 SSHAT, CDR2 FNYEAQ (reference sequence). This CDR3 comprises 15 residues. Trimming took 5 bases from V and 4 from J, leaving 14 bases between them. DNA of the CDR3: TGTGCCAGCAGCCCCCTAGCGTTGGGCACCGGGGAGCTGTTTTTT. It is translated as CASSPLALGTGELFF.

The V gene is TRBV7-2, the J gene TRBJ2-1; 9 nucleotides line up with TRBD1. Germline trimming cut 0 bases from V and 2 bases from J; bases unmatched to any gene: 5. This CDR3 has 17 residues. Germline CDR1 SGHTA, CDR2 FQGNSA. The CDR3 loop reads CASSLALRTGAYNEQFF. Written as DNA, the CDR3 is TGTGCCAGCAGCTTAGCGCTGAGGACAGGGGCCTACAATGAGCAGTTCTTC.

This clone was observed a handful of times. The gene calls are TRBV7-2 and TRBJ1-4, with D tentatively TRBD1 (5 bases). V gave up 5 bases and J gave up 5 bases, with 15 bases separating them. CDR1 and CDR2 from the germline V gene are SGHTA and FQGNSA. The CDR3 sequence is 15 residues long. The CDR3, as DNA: TGTGCCAGCAGCCCCCGGGACGGAACGAATGAAAAACTGTTTTTT. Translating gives CASSPRDGTNEKLFF.

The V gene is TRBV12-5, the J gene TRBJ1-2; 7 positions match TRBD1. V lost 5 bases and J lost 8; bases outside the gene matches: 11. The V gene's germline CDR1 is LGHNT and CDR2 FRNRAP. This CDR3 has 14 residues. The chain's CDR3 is CASGHGTAGGGYTF. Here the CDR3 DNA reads TGTGCTAGTGGTCACGGGACAGCCGGGGGGGGCTACACCTTC.

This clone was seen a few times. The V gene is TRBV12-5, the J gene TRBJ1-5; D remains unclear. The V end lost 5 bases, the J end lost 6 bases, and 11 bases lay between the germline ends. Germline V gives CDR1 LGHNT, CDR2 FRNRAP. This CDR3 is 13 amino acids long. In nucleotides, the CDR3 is TGTGCTAGTGGTAGGGATATAGGTCAGCCCCAGCATTTT. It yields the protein CASGRDIGQPQHF.

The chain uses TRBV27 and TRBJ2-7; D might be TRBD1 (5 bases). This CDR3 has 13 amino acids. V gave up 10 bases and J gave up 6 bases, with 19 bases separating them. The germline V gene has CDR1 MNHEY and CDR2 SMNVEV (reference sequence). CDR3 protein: CAIRRENGLEQYF. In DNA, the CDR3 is TGTGCCATCCGCAGGGAAAACGGGCTCGAGCAGTACTTC.

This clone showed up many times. As DNA, the CDR3 is TGCGCCAGCCGCGGGCAGGGGGCGAACTATGGCTACACCTTC. Residues: CASRGQGANYGYTF. The chain has TRBV5-1 and TRBJ1-2; TRBD1 matches at 8 bases. V lost 7 bases and J lost 2; bases outside the gene matches: 7. The CDR3 has 14 residues. From germline, CDR1 is SGHRS and CDR2 YFSETQ.

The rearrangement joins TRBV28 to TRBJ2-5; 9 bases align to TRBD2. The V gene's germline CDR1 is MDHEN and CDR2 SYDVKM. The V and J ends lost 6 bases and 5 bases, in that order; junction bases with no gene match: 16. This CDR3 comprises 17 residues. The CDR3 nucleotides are TGTGCCAGCAGCCCTCACGGACTAGCGCGGTGGTTGGAGACCCAGTACTTC. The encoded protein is CASSPHGLARWLETQYF.

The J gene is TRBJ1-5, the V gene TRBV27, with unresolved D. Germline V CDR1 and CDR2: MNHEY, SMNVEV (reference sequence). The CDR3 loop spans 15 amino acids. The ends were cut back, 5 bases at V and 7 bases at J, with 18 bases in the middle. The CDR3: CASSLLPSGYQPQHF. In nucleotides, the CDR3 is TGTGCCAGCAGTCTCCTACCGTCAGGCTACCAGCCCCAGCATTTT.

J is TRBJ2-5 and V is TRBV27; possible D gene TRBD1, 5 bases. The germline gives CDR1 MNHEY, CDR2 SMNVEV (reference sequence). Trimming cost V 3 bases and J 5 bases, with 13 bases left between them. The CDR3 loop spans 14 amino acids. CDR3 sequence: CASSLVGARETQYF. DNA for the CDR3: TGTGCCAGCAGTTTGGTTGGGGCCCGGGAGACCCAGTACTTC.

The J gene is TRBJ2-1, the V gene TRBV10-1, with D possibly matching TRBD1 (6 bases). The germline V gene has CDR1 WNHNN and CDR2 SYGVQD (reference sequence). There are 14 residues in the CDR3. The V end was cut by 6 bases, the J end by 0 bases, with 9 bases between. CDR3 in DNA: TGCGCCAGCAGAGACAGGAGCTCCTACAATGAGCAGTTCTTC. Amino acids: CASRDRSSYNEQFF.